A single sample is the source of the 29 T cell receptor beta chains below, sequenced in a study of graft-versus-host responses after intestinal transplantation listed by TCRdb under 2021. These receptors' targets are unknown. The protocol used for the library was the immunoSEQ multiplex PCR assay. The table was pulled from immuneACCESS by TCRdb, which kept in-frame rearrangements only. Such tables lose some clones; where checked, under half of the loss comes from unresolved V genes, and the rest has no known cause. The sample table lists some 83,000 clones, 75% to 95% of them with a count of one. The ten most abundant clones make up 0.1% of the sample. According to the study, the label for this sample's time point signals: cells obtained before transplantation from donor or recipient. This specimen consisted of unstimulated CD4+ T cells sorted from spleen or lymph node cells, obtained before intestinal transplant. The source of these receptors is a human donor who received an intestinal transplant.

This clone was found once. J is TRBJ1-1 and V is TRBV5-6, with 7 nucleotides matching TRBD1. This CDR3 is 17 amino acids long. Germline CDR1 reads SGHDT; CDR2 reads YYEEEE. Germline trimming cut 1 base from V and 0 bases from J; bases unmatched to any gene: 9. Written as DNA, the CDR3 is TGTGCCAGCAGCTTGAACAGGGGAGCCACCTTGAACACTGAAGCTTTCTTT. This codes for CASSLNRGATLNTEAFF.

The chain combines TRBV10-3 with TRBJ2-1; the match to TRBD1 covers 7 bases. CDR3 length: 15 residues. With 3 bases clipped from V and 6 bases from J, the junction kept 8 bases outside the gene matches. Per the germline V gene, CDR1 is ENHRY and CDR2 is SYGVKD. DNA for the CDR3: TGTGCCATCAGTGACCGAGGGGGCCGAGGCAATGAGCAGTTCTTC. This sequence encodes CAISDRGGRGNEQFF.

This clone has a single count. The DNA for the CDR3 is TGTGCCAGCAGCTTGGGCCGGACTAACTATGGCTACACCTTC. Its protein is CASSLGRTNYGYTF. The chain combines TRBV9 with TRBJ1-2, with no clear D. Trimming left V 4 bases short and J 0 bases short, with 10 bases between. CDR3 length equals 14 residues. Germline V gene sequence: CDR1 SGDLS, CDR2 YYNGEE.

This chain links TRBV4-3 with TRBJ1-2; 9 bases map to TRBD1. Germline lookup yields CDR1 LGHNA and CDR2 YSLEER. The V and J ends lost 0 bases and 4 bases, in that order; junction bases with no gene match: 9. The CDR3 length is 17 residues. In DNA, the CDR3 is TGCGCCAGCAGCCAAGAAACACAGGGGGCATGGGGCTATGGCTACACCTTC. Translation gives CASSQETQGAWGYGYTF.

This chain links TRBV5-1 with TRBJ2-7, with 8 positions matching TRBD2. The CDR3 totals 14 residues. V was clipped by 5 bases and J by 0 bases; unmatched bases: 4. Germline V gene sequence: CDR1 SGHRS, CDR2 YFSETQ. In DNA, the CDR3 is TGCGCCAGCAGACCCGGGACTAGCTCCTACGAGCAGTACTTC. It codes for CASRPGTSSYEQYF. Drawing the rest from reference TRBV5-1 and TRBJ2-7, the complete variable domain is KAGVTQTPRYLIKTRGQQVTLSCSPISGHRSVSWYQQTPGQGLQFLFEYFSETQRNKGNFPGRFSGRQFSNSRSEMNVSTLELGDSALYLCASRPGTSSYEQYFGPGTRLTVT.

This clone was observed once. The rearrangement uses TRBV19 and TRBJ2-2; D possibly corresponds to TRBD1 (6 bases). CDR3 length: 15 amino acids. V was shortened by 6 bases and J by 3 bases, with 14 bases between the two germline ends. CDR1 is LNHDA and CDR2 is SQIVND in the germline V gene (reference sequence). The CDR3 DNA sequence: TGTGCCAGTAGCCGCCCAGGGGCGGACACCGGGGAGCTGTTTTTT. Its translation: CASSRPGADTGELFF. The variable domain in full, with the rest retrieved from reference TRBV19 and TRBJ2-2, is DGGITQSPKYLFRKEGQNVTLSCEQNLNHDAMYWYRQDPGQGLRLIYYSQIVNDFQKGDIAEGYSVSREKKESFPLTVTSAQKNPTAFYLCASSRPGADTGELFFGEGSRLTVL.

J is TRBJ2-1 and V is TRBV6-5, with a possible D match to TRBD2 (5 bases). There are 13 residues in the CDR3. The V gene lost 10 bases and the J gene lost 15 bases, with 25 bases spanning the gap. The germline gives CDR1 MNHEY, CDR2 SVGAGI. DNA of the CDR3: TGTGCCACGACCCCCAGCCCCCGGGATAAGGTGTTCTTC. Residues: CATTPSPRDKVFF.

The rearrangement links TRBV14 to TRBJ2-7; 7 bases fit TRBD2. This CDR3 region has 15 residues. The germline V gene encodes CDR1 SGHDN and CDR2 FVKESK. The V gene end was trimmed by 5 bases and the J gene end by 2 bases; junction bases not matched to a gene: 9. The CDR3 coding sequence is TGTGCCAGCAGCTTCGGCGGGGGTATAACCTACGAGCAGTACTTC. Protein: CASSFGGGITYEQYF.

The chain is built from TRBV5-1 and TRBJ1-2, with no clear D. CDR1 and CDR2 from the germline V gene are SGHRS and YFSETQ. V was shortened by 8 bases and J by 5 bases, with 10 bases between the two germline ends. The CDR3 extends over 11 amino acids. The CDR3 loop reads CASPTRYGYTF. Here the CDR3 DNA reads TGCGCCAGTCCCACCCGGTATGGCTACACCTTC.

This clone was counted only a few times. The chain joins TRBV5-6 to TRBJ2-1; no clear D gene. This CDR3 is 15 amino acids long. Germline CDR1 SGHDT, CDR2 YYEEEE. V was clipped by 1 base and J by 0 bases, with 8 bases between them. The CDR3 coding sequence is TGTGCCAGCAGCTTGCTTGGCTCCTCCTACAATGAGCAGTTCTTC. Translated, it gives CASSLLGSSYNEQFF.

This chain links TRBV15 with TRBJ2-1; 7 bases line up with TRBD1. V lost 0 bases and J lost 5; bases outside the gene matches: 7. This CDR3 region has 16 residues. Germline V gene lookup returns CDR1 LNHNV and CDR2 YYDKDF (reference sequence). CDR3 DNA: TGTGCCACCAGCAGAGATCGGCCAGGGGGAAACAATGAGCAGTTCTTC. Amino acid sequence: CATSRDRPGGNNEQFF.

This clone was detected once. V usage is TRBV19 and J usage is TRBJ1-1; D not certain. Germline V gene data show CDR1 as LNHDA and CDR2 as SQIVND (reference sequence). The CDR3 is made up of 14 amino acids. V lost 3 bases, J lost 4 bases, and 12 bases lay in between. CDR3 in DNA: TGTGCCAGTAGTATCGTACCGGCGGGCACTGAAGCTTTCTTT. Its protein is CASSIVPAGTEAFF.

The chain uses TRBV11-2 and TRBJ1-1; 9 bases align to TRBD1. V lost 1 base, J lost 9 bases, and 12 bases stayed unmatched. This CDR3 is 16 amino acids long. Germline V gene data show CDR1 as SGHAT and CDR2 as FQNNGV. This chain's CDR3 is CASSLGVGTGRLQAFF. The CDR3 DNA reads TGTGCCAGCAGCTTAGGAGTCGGGACAGGGAGGCTGCAAGCTTTCTTT.

The J gene is TRBJ2-7, the V gene TRBV2, with 10 bases aligning to TRBD1. V was pared by 6 bases and J by 2 bases, with 4 bases of the junction left unmatched. CDR3 length: 14 amino acids. Germline assignment: CDR1 SNHLY and CDR2 FYNNEI. The CDR3 loop is CASRFGQGAYEQYF. The CDR3 coding sequence is TGTGCCAGCAGGTTCGGACAGGGGGCCTACGAGCAGTACTTC.

The chain recombines TRBV18 with TRBJ2-1, with 7 bases lining up with TRBD1. V lost 6 bases, J lost 5 bases, and 7 bases stayed unmatched. Germline V CDR1 and CDR2: KGHSH, LQKENI. This CDR3 is 14 amino acids long. In nucleotides, the CDR3 is TGTGCCAGCTCGAGGGACAGAGGAAACAATGAGCAGTTCTTC. Amino acids: CASSRDRGNNEQFF.

The rearrangement uses TRBV4-3 and TRBJ2-7, with 7 positions matching TRBD1. The CDR3 loop spans 15 amino acids. V shed 0 bases and J 3 bases; nucleotides not matched to a gene: 5. Germline-derived CDR1 and CDR2 are LGHNA and YSLEER. The DNA of the CDR3 is TGCGCCAGCAGCCAAGATTCGACAGGGCGCTACGAGCAGTACTTC. Protein sequence: CASSQDSTGRYEQYF.

This rearrangement joins TRBV2 to TRBJ2-1; D perhaps matches TRBD2 (6 bases). Trimming cost V 4 bases and J 6 bases, with 16 bases left between them. The CDR3 extends over 15 amino acids. CDR1 SNHLY and CDR2 FYNNEI come from the germline V gene. CDR3 nucleotide sequence: TGTGCCAGCAGTGGTGGGGCTAGGGAGGTCAATGAGCAGTTCTTC. Translation: CASSGGAREVNEQFF.

This clone was counted a few times. CDR3 nucleotides: TGCGCCAGCAGTCGCGGACAAGGACCCTACGAGCAGTACTTC. It codes for CASSRGQGPYEQYF. This chain connects TRBV10-1 to TRBJ2-7; weak D call: TRBD1 (5 bases). The V end lost 5 bases, the J end lost 2 bases, and 13 bases lay between the germline ends. The CDR3 consists of 14 residues. The V gene's germline CDR1 is WNHNN and CDR2 SYGVQD (reference sequence).

The chain has TRBV19 and TRBJ2-7, with unresolved D. V lost 3 bases and J lost 3, with 12 bases in between. The CDR3 runs to 14 residues. Germline lookup yields CDR1 LNHDA and CDR2 SQIVND (reference sequence). The CDR3 protein is CASSISSLNYEQYF. The DNA of the CDR3 is TGTGCCAGTAGTATCTCTAGTCTTAACTACGAGCAGTACTTC.

The J gene is TRBJ2-1, the V gene TRBV5-1, with TRBD1 matching 8 bases. J was trimmed by 8 bases and V by 6 bases; bases with no gene match: 13. This CDR3 has 15 residues. Germline CDR1 SGHRS, CDR2 YFSETQ. CDR3 DNA sequence: TGCGCCAGCAAGCAGGACCCAGGGGGCGGCGATGAGCAGTTCTTC. This translates into CASKQDPGGGDEQFF.

J is TRBJ1-3 and V is TRBV12-5, with unresolved D. Germline V gene data show CDR1 as LGHNT and CDR2 as FRNRAP. Trimming stripped 6 bases from V and 10 bases from J, with 19 bases between. This CDR3 has 14 residues. CDR3 in amino acids: CASGSQVRITTIYF. In DNA, the CDR3 is TGTGCTAGTGGCTCCCAAGTCAGGATTACGACCATATATTTT. Drawing the rest from reference TRBV12-5 and TRBJ1-3, the complete variable domain is DARVTQTPRHKVTEMGQEVTMRCQPILGHNTVFWYRQTMMQGLELLAYFRNRAPLDDSGMPKDRFSAEMPDATLATLKIQPSEPRDSAVYFCASGSQVRITTIYFGEGSWLTVV.

CDR3 bases: TGTGCCAGCAAACCGGGACTAGACGACACCGGGGAGCTGTTTTTT. This sequence encodes CASKPGLDDTGELFF. The genes are TRBV2 and TRBJ2-2; 8 bases are shared with TRBD2. Germline CDR1 and CDR2: SNHLY and FYNNEI. The CDR3 extends over 15 amino acids. With 7 bases clipped from V and 3 bases from J, the junction kept 7 bases outside the gene matches.

This clone has just one count. This chain uses TRBV10-2 with TRBJ2-6, with 7 bases fitting TRBD1. CDR3 size: 17 residues. V lost 2 bases and J lost 2; bases outside the gene matches: 6. Per germline, CDR1 WSHSY and CDR2 SAAADI. CDR3 bases: TGCGCCAGCAGTGAGGCAACCGGGACAGCTGGGGCCAACGTCCTGACTTTC. It encodes CASSEATGTAGANVLTF.

The gene calls are TRBV10-3 and TRBJ1-4; a weak D match, TRBD1 (6 bases). The germline CDR1 and CDR2 sequences are ENHRY and SYGVKD. V was clipped by 2 bases and J by 0 bases, with 10 bases between them. This CDR3 region has 16 residues. The CDR3 sequence is CAISETGSATNEKLFF. In DNA form, the CDR3 reads TGTGCCATCAGTGAGACAGGGTCTGCAACTAATGAAAAACTGTTTTTT.

This chain uses TRBV9 with TRBJ2-5; 9 positions match TRBD1. The germline gives CDR1 SGDLS, CDR2 YYNGEE. There are 18 residues in the CDR3. The V and J ends lost 4 bases and 1 base, in that order; junction bases with no gene match: 14. The CDR3 is CASSTGTGLGGAQETQYF. CDR3 coding DNA: TGTGCCAGCAGCACCGGGACAGGGTTAGGAGGGGCCCAAGAGACCCAGTACTTC.

V and J are TRBV5-1 and TRBJ1-2; 10 nucleotides match TRBD1. This CDR3 contains 15 residues. Germline trimming cut 6 bases from V and 8 bases from J; bases unmatched to any gene: 13. Germline CDR1 and CDR2: SGHRS and YFSETQ. The CDR3 bases are TGCGCCAGCACCCTCCTAACCGGGACAGGGGACGGCTACACCTTC. This translates into CASTLLTGTGDGYTF.

The chain links TRBV14 to TRBJ1-6, with 7 positions matching TRBD1. This CDR3 spans 17 amino acids. Looked up from germline, CDR1 is SGHDN and CDR2 is FVKESK. The ends lost 2 bases at V and 10 bases at J; junction bases unmatched: 14. The CDR3 sequence: CASSQLRGGILWSPLHF. The DNA for the CDR3 is TGTGCCAGCAGCCAATTGAGAGGGGGCATTCTTTGGTCACCCCTCCACTTT. Full variable domain (remainder filled in from reference TRBV14 and TRBJ1-6): EAGVTQFPSHSVIEKGQTVTLRCDPISGHDNLYWYRRVMGKEIKFLLHFVKESKQDESGMPNNRFLAERTGGTYSTLKVQPAELEDSGVYFCASSQLRGGILWSPLHFGNGTRLTVT.

The DNA of the CDR3 is TGTGCCAGCAGCTCAGACAGGAGCTCCTACGAGCAGTACTTC. Its protein is CASSSDRSSYEQYF. The chain has TRBV7-2 and TRBJ2-7; tentatively, D is TRBD1 (6 bases). The germline V gene encodes CDR1 SGHTA and CDR2 FQGNSA. V lost 4 bases, J lost 0 bases, and 10 bases lay in between. The CDR3 is 14 amino acids.

V usage is TRBV9 and J usage is TRBJ2-1, with TRBD2 matching over 7 bases. CDR3 length: 15 amino acids. Trimming took 2 bases from V and 8 from J; bases not matched to a gene: 10. CDR1 and CDR2 from the germline V gene are SGDLS and YYNGEE. CDR3 amino acids: CASSVTSLRVDEQFF. CDR3 coding DNA: TGTGCCAGCAGCGTGACTAGCCTTAGGGTGGATGAGCAGTTCTTC.